This passage covers 8 T cell receptor beta chains from one sample sequenced in a study of T cells in Graves' hyperthyroidism and ophthalmopathy. RNA transcripts were the template for amplifying TCR beta CDR3 regions. First-round RT-PCR targeting the TCR CDR3 was performed with the HTBI primer set. TCRdb re-derived calls from the multiplex PCR reads in MiXCR, one entry per CDR3 protein. The table has about 640,000 distinct CDR3 sequences, less than 25% seen once. The specimen sequenced was blood. The source is a man between 25 and 39 years old with Graves' ophthalmopathy.

J is TRBJ2-1 and V is TRBV5-1; possible D gene TRBD2, 7 bases. CDR3 length equals 16 residues. Trimming removed 0 bases from V and 4 bases from J, with 14 bases in between. The V gene's germline CDR1 is SGHRS and CDR2 YFSETQ. The CDR3 sequence: CASSLGGRGTYNEQFF. CDR3 nucleotides: TGCGCCAGCAGCTTGGGGGGGCGGGGGACGTACAATGAGCAGTTCTTC. Filled out from reference TRBV5-1 and TRBJ2-1, the complete variable domain reads KAGVTQTPRYLIKTRGQQVTLSCSPISGHRSVSWYQQTPGQGLQFLFEYFSETQRNKGNFPGRFSGRQFSNSRSEMNVSTLELGDSALYLCASSLGGRGTYNEQFFGPGTRLTVL.

This clonotype was picked up many times. Written as DNA, the CDR3 is TGTGCCAGCAGTTTGGGGAAGGGCACTGAAGCTTTCTTT. Encoded protein: CASSLGKGTEAFF. The chain combines TRBV27 with TRBJ1-1, with D unclear. V lost 3 bases and J lost 4, with 9 bases in between. The CDR3 runs to 13 residues. Germline V gene sequence: CDR1 MNHEY, CDR2 SMNVEV (reference sequence).

This clonotype occurred a few times. The rearrangement links TRBV28 to TRBJ1-2, with 7 bases matching TRBD1. Trimming cost V 3 bases and J 7 bases; bases outside gene matches: 8. This CDR3 comprises 14 residues. Germline CDR1 MDHEN, CDR2 SYDVKM. CDR3 residues: CASSLSPGQRGYTF. The DNA for the CDR3 is TGTGCCAGCAGTTTGTCACCGGGACAGCGTGGCTACACCTTC.

The chain is built from TRBV7-9 and TRBJ2-7; perhaps TRBD1 as D (6 bases). The germline V gene has CDR1 SEHNR and CDR2 FQNEAQ (reference sequence). The CDR3 is 13 residues long. Between the trimmed V and J ends, which lost 7 bases and 4 bases, there was a span of 14 bases. The CDR3 sequence is CASIRTDSYEQYF. CDR3 DNA: TGTGCCAGCATCCGGACAGATTCTTACGAGCAGTACTTC.

There are a few counts of this clonotype. The V and J genes are TRBV3-1 and TRBJ2-2; a weak D match, TRBD2 (5 bases). CDR1 LGHDT and CDR2 YNNKEL come from the germline V gene (reference sequence). The V gene lost 4 bases and the J gene lost 0 bases, with 15 bases spanning the gap. The CDR3 length is 17 residues. The CDR3 coding sequence is TGTGCCAGCAGCCCCCCCACGGGGTCTTCGAACACCGGGGAGCTGTTTTTT. It yields the protein CASSPPTGSSNTGELFF.

This clonotype was counted at least ten times. The rearrangement links TRBV7-3 to TRBJ2-5; 7 positions match TRBD1. The CDR3 consists of 15 residues. V was clipped by 2 bases and J by 1 base; unmatched bases: 4. CDR1 and CDR2 from the germline V gene are SGHTA and FQGTGA. The CDR3 sequence: CASSLLGQPQETQYF. CDR3 sequence (DNA): TGTGCCAGCAGCTTACTGGGACAGCCCCAAGAGACCCAGTACTTC.

CDR3 protein: CATTGTWSNEQFF. CDR3 DNA sequence: TGTGCCACCACAGGGACGTGGTCGAATGAGCAGTTCTTC. The chain is built from TRBV10-3 and TRBJ2-1; D might be TRBD1 (6 bases). CDR1 and CDR2 (germline): ENHRY, SYGVKD. V lost 10 bases to trimming and J lost 7 bases, with 17 bases between them. The CDR3 covers 13 residues.

This clonotype has a handful of counts. This chain connects TRBV20-1 to TRBJ2-5; D is possibly TRBD2 (6 bases). V was cut by 5 bases and J by 1 base, with 8 bases left in between. This CDR3 has 12 amino acids. The germline V gene has CDR1 DFQATT and CDR2 SNEGSKA (reference sequence). DNA of the CDR3: TGCAGTGCTTTCGGGGGCCAAGAGACCCAGTACTTC. Translated, it gives CSAFGGQETQYF.